The rows below give T cell receptor beta chains drawn from one sample of a study of CD8 T cells in ankylosing spondylitis. TCRdb re-called the 5' RACE reads with MiXCR, one entry per CDR3 protein. The repertoire holds 200,000 to 250,000 distinct CDR3 sequences, with under 12% as singletons. Sequences were obtained from blood, either unsorted or a sorted T cell fraction (not recorded which). These receptors were obtained from a male donor with ankylosing spondylitis or in good health (not recorded which). The CDR3 runs from the conserved cysteine through the conserved F or W. A D gene is named only where the DNA matches it firmly. Part of the rows lack a size; the others show once, few, many or a class for expanded clones.

j_call: TRBJ2-3; v_call: TRBV11-3; d_call: NA; clone_size: few; cdr3_nt: TGTGCCAGCAGCTTAGATCGCTTCCCCGATACGCAGTATTTT; cdr3_aa: CASSLDRFPDTQYF
j_call: TRBJ2-7; v_call: TRBV5-6; d_call: NA; clone_size: many; cdr3_nt: TGTGCCAGCAGCGGAGCCCGGGACGCCCTCACCTACGAGCAGTACTTC; cdr3_aa: CASSGARDALTYEQYF
j_call: TRBJ2-7; v_call: TRBV5-1; d_call: TRBD1; clone_size: many; cdr3_nt: TGCGCCAGCAGCTTTAGAGGTGGACAGGGCGTTAACGAGCAGTACTTC; cdr3_aa: CASSFRGGQGVNEQYF
j_call: TRBJ2-2; v_call: TRBV5-6; d_call: TRBD1; clone_size: many; cdr3_nt: TGTGCCAGCAGCTTGGGCACCGACAGGGCGCGGACCGGGGAGCTGTTTTTT; cdr3_aa: CASSLGTDRARTGELFF
j_call: TRBJ2-6; v_call: TRBV7-2; d_call: NA; clone_size: few; cdr3_nt: TGTGCCAGCAGCTTGGGGACGGCCTCAGGGGCCAACGTCCTGACTTTC; cdr3_aa: CASSLGTASGANVLTF
j_call: TRBJ2-3; v_call: TRBV20-1; d_call: NA; clone_size: many; cdr3_nt: TGTTCTGAACTCAGGGGGGTGGCAGATACGCAGTATTTT; cdr3_aa: CSELRGVADTQYF
j_call: TRBJ2-5; v_call: TRBV7-7; d_call: TRBD2; clone_size: NA; cdr3_nt: TGTGCCAGCAGCTTAGGTACACGGAGAGCGGGAGTCAGCTTGGGAGAGACCCAGTACTTC; cdr3_aa: CASSLGTRRAGVSLGETQYF
j_call: TRBJ2-1; v_call: TRBV20-1; d_call: TRBD2; clone_size: many; cdr3_nt: TGCAGTGCTGTCTCGACTAGCGGGGCATACAATGAGCAGTTCTTC; cdr3_aa: CSAVSTSGAYNEQFF
j_call: TRBJ1-1; v_call: TRBV7-9; d_call: NA; clone_size: many; cdr3_nt: TGTGCCAGCAGCCTTGGGAGCGGGTCCGGGGCTTTCTTT; cdr3_aa: CASSLGSGSGAFF
j_call: TRBJ2-7; v_call: TRBV30; d_call: TRBD2; clone_size: many; cdr3_nt: TGTGCCTGGAGTGTAAGCGGGGACGAGCAGTACTTC; cdr3_aa: CAWSVSGDEQYF
j_call: TRBJ2-3; v_call: TRBV20-1; d_call: TRBD2; clone_size: few; cdr3_nt: TGCAGTGCTAGAGCCCCGGTTAGCGGGGAAGTTACGCAGTATTTT; cdr3_aa: CSARAPVSGEVTQYF
j_call: TRBJ1-6; v_call: TRBV4-1; d_call: NA; clone_size: many; cdr3_nt: TGCGCCAGCAGCCAACAGGAAAATTCACCCCTCCACTTT; cdr3_aa: CASSQQENSPLHF
j_call: TRBJ2-4; v_call: TRBV11-2; d_call: NA; clone_size: NA; cdr3_nt: TGTGCCAGCAGCTTAGATACAAAAAACATTCAGTACTTC; cdr3_aa: CASSLDTKNIQYF
j_call: TRBJ1-5; v_call: TRBV12-3/TRBV12-4; d_call: NA; clone_size: NA; cdr3_nt: TGTGCCAGCAGTAAGAGAGGTCAGCCCCAGCATTTT; cdr3_aa: CASSKRGQPQHF
j_call: TRBJ2-2; v_call: TRBV3-1; d_call: NA; clone_size: many; cdr3_nt: TGTGCCAGCAGCCACAAGCTTTCGAACACCGGGGAGCTGTTTTTT; cdr3_aa: CASSHKLSNTGELFF
j_call: TRBJ1-2; v_call: TRBV20-1; d_call: TRBD1; clone_size: many; cdr3_nt: TGCAGTGCTACCACCGGGACAGCAGATAACTATGGCTACACCTTC; cdr3_aa: CSATTGTADNYGYTF
j_call: TRBJ2-5; v_call: TRBV20-1; d_call: NA; clone_size: many; cdr3_nt: TGCAGTGCCCCAAGCACCGATGGGGAGACCCAGTACTTC; cdr3_aa: CSAPSTDGETQYF
j_call: TRBJ2-7; v_call: TRBV5-6; d_call: NA; clone_size: NA; cdr3_nt: TGTACCAGCAGCCCGGGTTACGGGGTGCCAGGGCTACCTACCTACGAGCAGTACTTC; cdr3_aa: CTSSPGYGVPGLPTYEQYF
j_call: TRBJ1-6; v_call: TRBV18; d_call: NA; clone_size: few; cdr3_nt: TGTGCCAGCTCACCACCTCTGACAGAAAATTCACCCCTCCACTTT; cdr3_aa: CASSPPLTENSPLHF
j_call: TRBJ2-3; v_call: TRBV20-1; d_call: NA; clone_size: NA; cdr3_nt: TGCAGTGCCCACTTGGGAGGCACAGATACGCAGTATTTT; cdr3_aa: CSAHLGGTDTQYF
j_call: TRBJ2-3; v_call: TRBV11-3; d_call: NA; clone_size: many; cdr3_nt: TGTGCCAGCAGCTTAGGTGCTAGCACAGATACGCAGTATTTT; cdr3_aa: CASSLGASTDTQYF
j_call: TRBJ2-7; v_call: TRBV27; d_call: NA; clone_size: many; cdr3_nt: TGTGCCAGCAGTTTCAGGGGACACGAGCAGTACTTC; cdr3_aa: CASSFRGHEQYF
j_call: TRBJ2-3; v_call: TRBV9; d_call: NA; clone_size: many; cdr3_nt: TGTGCCAGCAGCCCACCTCCAACAGATACGCAGTATTTT; cdr3_aa: CASSPPPTDTQYF
j_call: TRBJ1-1; v_call: TRBV12-3/TRBV12-4; d_call: NA; clone_size: many; cdr3_nt: TGTGCCAGCAGTTTTTTGCGGGAAACTGAAGCTTTCTTT; cdr3_aa: CASSFLRETEAFF
j_call: TRBJ2-2; v_call: TRBV27; d_call: NA; clone_size: many; cdr3_nt: TGTGCCAGCATGAAGGTCGGGGAGCTGTTTTTT; cdr3_aa: CASMKVGELFF
j_call: TRBJ2-1; v_call: TRBV12-3/TRBV12-4; d_call: TRBD2; clone_size: many; cdr3_nt: TGTGCCAGCAGTTTAAGGACTAGCGGGAATGAGCAGTTCTTC; cdr3_aa: CASSLRTSGNEQFF
j_call: TRBJ2-5; v_call: TRBV7-2; d_call: NA; clone_size: many; cdr3_nt: TGTGCCAGCAGCGCCCGGACCGAGACCCAGTACTTC; cdr3_aa: CASSARTETQYF
j_call: TRBJ2-3; v_call: TRBV12-3/TRBV12-4; d_call: NA; clone_size: many; cdr3_nt: TGTGCCAGCAGTTTTTACGGGGGAGGAAAAGATACGCAGTATTTT; cdr3_aa: CASSFYGGGKDTQYF
j_call: TRBJ1-1; v_call: TRBV5-1; d_call: TRBD1; clone_size: many; cdr3_nt: TGCGCCAGCAGCTTATCCTCGGGACAGGGAGTGACTGAAGCTTTCTTT; cdr3_aa: CASSLSSGQGVTEAFF
j_call: TRBJ2-1; v_call: TRBV12-3/TRBV12-4; d_call: NA; clone_size: many; cdr3_nt: TGTGCCAGCAGTTTATACTCGGTTTTCTACAATGAGCAGTTCTTC; cdr3_aa: CASSLYSVFYNEQFF
j_call: TRBJ2-2; v_call: TRBV10-3; d_call: NA; clone_size: many; cdr3_nt: TGTGCCATCAGTGCCGAATCTTGGGTCTTCACCGGGGAGCTGTTTTTT; cdr3_aa: CAISAESWVFTGELFF
j_call: TRBJ1-5; v_call: TRBV20-1; d_call: NA; clone_size: many; cdr3_nt: TGCAGTGCTAGAGGGGGAATCGGTAATCAGCCCCAGCATTTT; cdr3_aa: CSARGGIGNQPQHF
j_call: TRBJ2-5; v_call: TRBV15; d_call: NA; clone_size: many; cdr3_nt: TGTGCCACCAGCAGAGATGGGGGTGGGGAGACCCAGTACTTC; cdr3_aa: CATSRDGGGETQYF